This T cell receptor beta chain emerged from a study of CD8+ T cells in alopecia areata. Across the whole study: For the treated group, dosing was oral tofacitinib at 5 to 10 mg twice daily. Whole-study findings and limits: Scalp clonality and expanded CD8+ clones among the top 100 fell significantly with tofacitinib.

With respect to this clone: Its specificity is not known.

Isolated RNA was reverse transcribed into cDNA used as the sequencing template. The repertoire was sequenced with immunoSEQ multiplex PCR; TCRdb's copy has only in-frame clones and lacks some. In the table there are roughly 280,000 clones, over 45% of which are singletons. The treatment: oral pan-JAK inhibitor, 5-10 mg twice daily. In alopecia areata patients, both lesional scalp punch biopsies and peripheral blood were collected. The CDR3 runs 13 residues. Germline assignment: CDR1 MGHRA and CDR2 YSYEKL. The V end was cut by 0 bases, the J end by 5 bases, with 7 bases between. This specimen consisted of CD4+ T cells sorted from blood, obtained around week 54, from a patient treated with tofacitinib. The chain couples TRBV4-1 to TRBJ1-1; no firm D call. The sequence came from a human donor with alopecia areata. CDR3 DNA sequence: TGCGCCAGCAGCCAAGATGGAGTTACTGAAGCTTTCTTT. It encodes CASSQDGVTEAFF.